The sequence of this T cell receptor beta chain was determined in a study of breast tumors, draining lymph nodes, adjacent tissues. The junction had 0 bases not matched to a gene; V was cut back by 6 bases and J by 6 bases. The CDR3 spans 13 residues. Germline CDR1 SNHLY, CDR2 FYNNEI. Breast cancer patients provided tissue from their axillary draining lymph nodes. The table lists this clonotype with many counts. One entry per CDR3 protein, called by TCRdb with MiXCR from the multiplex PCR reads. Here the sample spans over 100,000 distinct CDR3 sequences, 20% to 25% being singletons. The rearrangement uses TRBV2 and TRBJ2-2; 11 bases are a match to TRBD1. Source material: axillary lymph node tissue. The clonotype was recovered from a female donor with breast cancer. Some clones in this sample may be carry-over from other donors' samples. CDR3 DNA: TGTGCCAGCAGGGGACAGGGGGCCGGGGAGCTGTTTTTT. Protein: CASRGQGAGELFF.